Listed below are T cell receptor beta chains from one sample, sequenced in a study of blood T cell repertoires in COVID-19. Assay: immunoSEQ multiplex PCR; the TCRdb copy retains only in-frame clones and omits some. The table includes 60,000 to 85,000 clones, over 75% detected once. The sequenced sample was peripheral blood. These receptor sequences come from an elderly woman with active or convalescent COVID-19. Both conserved end residues are part of each CDR3. A D gene is named only where the DNA matches it firmly. Some rows have no size entry. The others give once, few or many, or a class for an expanded clone.

j_gene	v_gene	d_gene	len	abundance	CDR3nt	CDR3aa
TRBJ1-5	TRBV7-2	NA	16	NA	TGTGCCAGCAGCCTATGGGGGGAGGGGTTTTCTAAGCCCCAGCATTTT	CASSLWGEGFSKPQHF
TRBJ2-5	TRBV7-9	NA	15	NA	TGTGCCAGCAGCTTAGTTGTGGGGCGCCAAGAGACCCAGTACTTC	CASSLVVGRQETQYF
TRBJ1-2	TRBV9	TRBD1	14	NA	TGTGCCAGCAGCGTAGATGAGACAGGGTATGGCTACACCTTC	CASSVDETGYGYTF
TRBJ2-5	TRBV7-9	TRBD2	17	NA	TGTGCCAGCAGCTCCTCTAGTGGACGGGGGGGCCGTGAGACCCAGTACTTC	CASSSSSGRGGRETQYF
TRBJ1-2	TRBV6-5	NA	15	NA	TGTGCCAGCAGTTACGGAGGGTCCGTGAACTATGGCTACACCTTC	CASSYGGSVNYGYTF
TRBJ2-2	TRBV6-5	TRBD2	14	NA	TGTGCCATGCAGGGAGGGCCGGACACCGGGGAGCTGTTTTTT	CAMQGGPDTGELFF
TRBJ1-1	TRBV7-8	TRBD1	15	few	TGTGCCAGCAGCCCCATGGGACAGGTGAACACTGAAGCTTTCTTT	CASSPMGQVNTEAFF
TRBJ1-4	TRBV7-9	NA	10	NA	TGTGCCAGCTTCTCTGAAAAACTGTTTTTT	CASFSEKLFF
TRBJ1-2	TRBV5-6	NA	14	NA	TGTGCCAGCAGCTTGGTCTCAGAATACTATGGCTACACCTTC	CASSLVSEYYGYTF
TRBJ2-3	TRBV21-1	NA	16	few	TGTGCCAGCAGCAATTACAGGGGGCATGGCACAGATACGCAGTATTTT	CASSNYRGHGTDTQYF
TRBJ1-2	TRBV2	TRBD1	14	NA	TGTGCCAGCAGTGAGCAGGGGGGTTTCGATGGCTACACCTTC	CASSEQGGFDGYTF
TRBJ2-3	TRBV20-1	NA	11	NA	TGCAGTGCTAGAGATAGTTATACGCAGTATTTT	CSARDSYTQYF
TRBJ1-2	TRBV4-3	NA	17	once	TGCGCCAGCAGCCAACCCCCACATGGGGCGGATAACTATGGCTACACCTTC	CASSQPPHGADNYGYTF
TRBJ2-2	TRBV7-2	NA	16	few	TGTGCCAGCAGCTTAGCGTCTAGCGCGGCGACCGGGGAGCTGTTTTTT	CASSLASSAATGELFF
TRBJ2-5	TRBV29-1	NA	11	NA	TGCAGCGCGAGGCCTTCGGGGACCCAGTACTTC	CSARPSGTQYF
TRBJ1-1	TRBV6-4	NA	14	NA	TGTGCCAGCACGCTAAATCCCGGGGGCACTGAAGCTTTCTTT	CASTLNPGGTEAFF
TRBJ2-7	TRBV29-1	TRBD1	15	NA	TGCAGCGCCCGTCGAAAGACAGGGGCTCCCGACGAGCAGTACTTC	CSARRKTGAPDEQYF
TRBJ1-1	TRBV5-6	NA	15	NA	TGTGCCAGCAGCTTGGCCCCCAGAAAGAACACTGAAGCTTTCTTT	CASSLAPRKNTEAFF
TRBJ2-3	TRBV21-1	NA	16	NA	TGTGCCAGCAGCAACCCACCGGGACTACTCACAGATACGCAGTATTTT	CASSNPPGLLTDTQYF
TRBJ2-1	TRBV6-4	TRBD2	15	NA	TGTGCCAGCTCCCAACTGGCGGGGGGGCCTTATGAGCAGTTCTTC	CASSQLAGGPYEQFF
TRBJ2-1	TRBV21-1	NA	11	NA	TGTGCCAGCAGCAAAGGACAGGGTGCGTTCTTC	CASSKGQGAFF
TRBJ2-1	TRBV28	TRBD1	16	NA	TGTGCCAGCAGTTTTAGGGGGACAGGGCATCGCGGTGAGCAGTTCTTC	CASSFRGTGHRGEQFF
TRBJ1-1	TRBV7-2	TRBD1	14	NA	TGTGCCAGCAGGCTGACAGGGGGCTTCGCTGAAGCTTTCTTT	CASRLTGGFAEAFF
TRBJ2-1	TRBV11-3	NA	12	NA	TGTGCCAGCAGCTCCAGCGACAATGAGCAGTTCTTC	CASSSSDNEQFF
TRBJ1-3	TRBV7-2	NA	16	NA	TGTGCCAGCAGCTTAGAGGTTGGACAGACTGGAAACACCATATATTTT	CASSLEVGQTGNTIYF
TRBJ2-2	TRBV7-9	TRBD1	15	few	TGTGCCAGCAGCTCAGGACAGGGGTTTGGCGGGGAGCTGTTTTTT	CASSSGQGFGGELFF
TRBJ2-7	TRBV3-1/TRBV3-2	TRBD2	15	NA	TGTGCCAGCAGCCAAGTAGGCGGGGGGTTTTACGAGCAGTACTTC	CASSQVGGGFYEQYF
TRBJ1-4	TRBV3-1/TRBV3-2	NA	10	once	TGTGCCAGCTGCGAGGAAAAACTGTTTTTT	CASCEEKLFF
TRBJ2-3	TRBV19	NA	13	NA	TGTGCCAGTAGTCGCGAGGCAGCCGCTACGCAGTATTTT	CASSREAAATQYF
TRBJ1-6	TRBV30	NA	14	NA	TGTGCCTGGAGTCAAAATTTCGTAGATACACCCCTCCACTTT	CAWSQNFVDTPLHF
TRBJ1-4	TRBV2	TRBD1	13	NA	TGTGCCAGCAGTCGAGGACAGGTTGAAAAACTGTTTTTT	CASSRGQVEKLFF
TRBJ1-3	TRBV7-2	TRBD1	16	NA	TGTGCCAGCAGCTCCCGAGCAGGGGGAAGGGGAAACACCATATATTTT	CASSSRAGGRGNTIYF
TRBJ1-4	TRBV7-8	TRBD1	16	few	TGTGCCAGCAGCTTAGTTGCCGGGACAGGGAAGGAAAAACTGTTTTTT	CASSLVAGTGKEKLFF
TRBJ1-6	TRBV5-3	NA	15	NA	TGTGCCAGAAGCTTGGGCCCTGGGGGCGCTCAGTCCCTCCACTTT	CARSLGPGGAQSLHF
TRBJ2-2	TRBV12-5	TRBD2	15	NA	TGTGCTAGTGGAATAGCGGGCGCGAACACCGGGGAGCTGTTTTTT	CASGIAGANTGELFF
TRBJ1-2	TRBV6-4	NA	17	NA	TGTGCCAGCAGTTCGCCCGGGGGGGGGCCAGCTAACTATGGCTACACCTTC	CASSSPGGGPANYGYTF
TRBJ1-1	TRBV7-2	TRBD1	14	NA	TGTGCCAGCAGCTTACCCCGTGGACAGGTTGAAGCTTTCTTT	CASSLPRGQVEAFF
TRBJ2-5	TRBV27	NA	14	NA	TGTGCCAGCAGCCTTTATTGGGCGGGGGAGACCCAGTACTTC	CASSLYWAGETQYF
TRBJ2-3	TRBV19	NA	16	NA	TGTGCCAGTAGGACCCGACATTCCGCTGGCACAGATACGCAGTATTTT	CASRTRHSAGTDTQYF
TRBJ1-2	TRBV6-5	NA	12	NA	TGTGCCAGCCGGGAGGGGTATTATGGCTACACCTTC	CASREGYYGYTF
TRBJ1-2	TRBV24-1	NA	13	NA	TGTGCCACCAGTCTGGCGCCAGGATATGGCTACACCTTC	CATSLAPGYGYTF
TRBJ1-5	TRBV7-2	NA	15	NA	TGTGCCAGCAGCCCCTACTCCCGAGGCAATCAGCCCCAGCATTTT	CASSPYSRGNQPQHF
TRBJ2-2	TRBV9	NA	12	NA	TGTGCCAGCAATCTCGGGGTCGGGGAGCTGTTTTTT	CASNLGVGELFF
TRBJ2-7	TRBV30	TRBD2	13	NA	TGTGCCTGGTCAGCGGGGGCTTCCTACGAGCAGTACTTC	CAWSAGASYEQYF
TRBJ1-1	TRBV7-2	NA	16	NA	TGTGCCAGCAGCTTATCACAGGGAATAGAAAACACTGAAGCTTTCTTT	CASSLSQGIENTEAFF
TRBJ1-3	TRBV7-2	NA	16	NA	TGTGCCAGCAGCTTAGCTGGACAGATCTCTGGAAACACCATATATTTT	CASSLAGQISGNTIYF
TRBJ1-2	TRBV11-2	NA	14	NA	TGTGCCAGCAGCTTAGTTCCCGGGGGCTATGGCTACACCTTC	CASSLVPGGYGYTF
TRBJ2-1	TRBV4-3	NA	18	once	TGCGCCAGCAGCCGAACCCGGGACTCTATAAGCTCCTACAATGAGCAGTTCTTC	CASSRTRDSISSYNEQFF
TRBJ2-7	TRBV12-3/TRBV12-4	NA	13	NA	TGTGCCAGCAGTTTACGGGGGACGTACGAGCAGTACTTC	CASSLRGTYEQYF